Below, 15 T cell receptor beta chains from the same sample are listed, as sequenced in a study of blood T cell repertoires in COVID-19. Data came from immunoSEQ multiplex PCR; TCRdb stores just in-frame clones and leaves some out. The sample lists about 190,000 clones; roughly 80% were seen once. The sequencing input was peripheral blood. The receptors originated from a man aged 45-60 years who had recovered from COVID-19.

The rearrangement joins TRBV15 to TRBJ1-2; TRBD1 matches at 10 bases. V was pared by 0 bases and J by 4 bases, with 2 bases of the junction left unmatched. CDR3 size: 15 residues. The V gene's germline CDR1 is LNHNV and CDR2 YYDKDF (reference sequence). CDR3 DNA sequence: TGTGCCACCAGCAGAGAGACAGGGGGCTTCTATGGCTACACCTTC. Translation gives CATSRETGGFYGYTF.

The J gene is TRBJ1-4, the V gene TRBV30; 7 bases align to TRBD1. J gave up 4 bases and V 1 base, and 3 bases lay outside the gene matches. This CDR3 contains 14 residues. The germline gives CDR1 GTSNPN, CDR2 SVGIG (reference sequence). The CDR3 is CAWSDRGYNEKLFF. For the CDR3, the DNA is TGTGCCTGGAGTGACAGGGGATATAATGAAAAACTGTTTTTT.

The rearrangement uses TRBV29-1 and TRBJ2-7; D is unclear. V gave up 2 bases and J gave up 0 bases, with 11 bases separating them. The CDR3 extends over 14 amino acids. In germline, CDR1 is SQVTM, CDR2 ANQGSEA. CDR3 amino acids: CSVELQQNSYEQYF. The CDR3, as DNA: TGCAGCGTTGAATTACAGCAAAACTCCTACGAGCAGTACTTC.

The genes are TRBV11-3 and TRBJ2-5, with 14 nucleotides matching TRBD2. The germline gives CDR1 SGHNT, CDR2 YENEEA. V was clipped by 3 bases and J by 4 bases; unmatched bases: 4. This CDR3 is 16 amino acids long. CDR3 nucleotide sequence: TGTGCCAGCAGCTTGGGACTAGCGGGAGCAGGAGAGACCCAGTACTTC. Translating gives CASSLGLAGAGETQYF.

The rearrangement uses TRBV4-3 and TRBJ2-1, with TRBD2 matching 10 bases. CDR1 and CDR2 from the germline V gene are LGHNA and YSLEER. CDR3 length equals 20 residues. V shed 0 bases, J shed 6 bases, and the junction held 17 bases outside the gene matches. As DNA, the CDR3 is TGCGCCAGCAGCCAAGAACTTGGGAACAGCGGGAGGGCCCTCGGCAATGAGCAGTTCTTC. Its translation is CASSQELGNSGRALGNEQFF.

This clone came up once. This rearrangement joins TRBV7-8 to TRBJ2-3; the D gene is possibly TRBD2 (5 bases). Trimming shortened V by 5 bases and J by 6 bases, and 18 bases separated the two germline ends. The CDR3 contains 15 residues. Per germline, CDR1 SGHVS and CDR2 FQNEAQ. CDR3 DNA sequence: TGTGCCAGCAGCCGTGGTCGGGGAACGGGCGATACGCAGTATTTT. Protein sequence: CASSRGRGTGDTQYF.

Points on this clone: At one end, the junction sequence differs from germline, possibly due to a read error. V is TRBV28 and J is TRBJ2-7; 7 bases line up with TRBD2. Germline lookup yields CDR1 MDHEN and CDR2 SYDVKM. This CDR3 has 16 amino acids. The CDR3 loop is CASSLFSGLADFPLHF. CDR3 DNA: TGTGCCAGCAGTTTATTTTCTGGGCTAGCGGACTTTCCCCTGCACTTC.

The chain combines TRBV7-2 with TRBJ2-7; TRBD2 matches 10 bases. V lost 0 bases and J lost 2; bases outside the gene matches: 7. CDR1 is SGHTA and CDR2 is FQGNSA in the germline V gene. The CDR3 extends over 17 amino acids. CDR3 coding DNA: TGTGCCAGCAGCTTAGCCTCTAGCGGGAGAGTCCCCTACGAGCAGTACTTC. Amino acids: CASSLASSGRVPYEQYF.

This chain uses TRBV14 with TRBJ2-2; tentatively, D is TRBD1 (6 bases). The CDR3 is made up of 17 amino acids. Germline values: CDR1 SGHDN, CDR2 FVKESK. Trimming stripped 1 base from V and 3 bases from J, with 15 bases between. CDR3 amino acids: CASSQGLQGPYTGELFF. As DNA, the CDR3 is TGTGCCAGCAGCCAAGGACTTCAGGGGCCTTACACCGGGGAGCTGTTTTTT. Full variable domain (missing parts from reference TRBV14 and TRBJ2-2): EAGVTQFPSHSVIEKGQTVTLRCDPISGHDNLYWYRRVMGKEIKFLLHFVKESKQDESGMPNNRFLAERTGGTYSTLKVQPAELEDSGVYFCASSQGLQGPYTGELFFGEGSRLTVL.

The chain recombines TRBV5-1 with TRBJ2-5; D uncertain. Germline V gene data show CDR1 as SGHRS and CDR2 as YFSETQ. This CDR3 spans 13 amino acids. Between the trimmed V and J ends, which lost 2 bases and 4 bases, there was a span of 9 bases. The CDR3 is CASSFGLGETQYF. The CDR3, as DNA: TGCGCCAGCAGCTTCGGTCTTGGAGAGACCCAGTACTTC.

The rearrangement joins TRBV29-1 to TRBJ2-7, with 11 bases fitting TRBD2. CDR1 is SQVTM and CDR2 is ANQGSEA in the germline V gene. The length of the CDR3 is 15 residues. V was clipped by 4 bases and J by 5 bases; unmatched bases: 10. In nucleotides, the CDR3 is TGCAGCGTTGCTAGCTATAGCGGGAGGGTTGACGAGCAGTACTTC. The encoded protein is CSVASYSGRVDEQYF.

The count of this clone is one. This sequence joins TRBV5-1 and TRBJ2-1; D is unresolved. The CDR3 spans 12 residues. Germline V lookup: CDR1 SGHRS, CDR2 YFSETQ. V dropped 0 bases and J dropped 7 bases, with 5 bases sitting between them. The DNA of the CDR3 is TGCGCCAGCAGCTTGGACAGAAATGAGCAGTTCTTC. It specifies CASSLDRNEQFF.

This clone was seen only once. The chain has TRBV6-4 and TRBJ2-2; TRBD1 agrees at 8 bases. V gave up 3 bases and J gave up 13 bases; unmatched junction bases: 7. The CDR3 loop spans 13 amino acids. Germline values: CDR1 MRHNA, CDR2 SNTAGT. The CDR3: CASSDHRGTRLFF. The CDR3 region has the DNA TGTGCCAGCAGTGATCACAGGGGGACGAGGCTGTTTTTT.

The V and J genes are TRBV6-6 and TRBJ1-3, with 9 bases fitting TRBD1. The CDR3 has 15 residues. From germline, CDR1 is MNHNY and CDR2 SVGAGI (reference sequence). V shed 6 bases, J shed 4 bases, and the junction held 7 bases outside the gene matches. The DNA for the CDR3 is TGTGCCAGCAGACTGGGACAGGGCGCAGGAAACACCATATATTTT. Translating gives CASRLGQGAGNTIYF.

The chain joins TRBV7-2 to TRBJ2-7; 11 bases map to TRBD2. After removal of 0 bases from V and 0 bases from J, the junction contained 7 bases not matched to a gene. Germline V gene data show CDR1 as SGHTA and CDR2 as FQGNSA. The CDR3 contains 18 residues. The CDR3: CASSLAGLAGLSSYEQYF. The CDR3 region has the DNA TGTGCCAGCAGCTTAGCCGGACTAGCGGGCCTTTCCTCCTACGAGCAGTACTTC.